Shown below are 11 T cell receptor beta chains from a single sample sequenced in a study of blood T cell repertoires in COVID-19. Clones were read by immunoSEQ multiplex PCR, and TCRdb kept only the in-frame ones, dropping some. The sample has about 180,000 clones, about 81% seen once. Sequenced material: peripheral blood. The source is a woman older than 75 with COVID-19, enrolled during active disease.

This chain uses TRBV28 with TRBJ2-7; 7 bases are shared with TRBD1. Germline V gene data show CDR1 as MDHEN and CDR2 as SYDVKM. This CDR3 comprises 12 residues. V lost 9 bases to trimming and J lost 2 bases; unmatched junction nucleotides: 4. As DNA, the CDR3 is TGTGCCAGTCGACAGGGCCCCTACGAGCAGTACTTC. Translated, it gives CASRQGPYEQYF.

The chain carries TRBV27 and TRBJ1-1; D perhaps matches TRBD1 (5 bases). CDR3 length equals 14 residues. Germline CDR1 and CDR2: MNHEY and SMNVEV (reference sequence). V was shortened by 8 bases and J by 0 bases, with 13 bases between the two germline ends. CDR3 loop: CASQTRGVNTEAFF. The CDR3 nucleotides are TGTGCCAGCCAGACGCGGGGGGTGAACACTGAAGCTTTCTTT.

The rearrangement links TRBV9 to TRBJ2-2; tentative D call: TRBD1 (5 bases). V was shortened by 3 bases and J by 0 bases, with 9 bases between the two germline ends. The CDR3 loop spans 15 amino acids. Germline CDR1 and CDR2: SGDLS and YYNGEE. The CDR3 sequence: CASSDPGPNTGELFF. Here the CDR3 DNA reads TGTGCCAGCAGCGATCCAGGGCCGAACACCGGGGAGCTGTTTTTT.

The rearrangement links TRBV12-3 or TRBV12-4 to TRBJ1-1; D perhaps matches TRBD1 (5 bases). The CDR3 consists of 11 residues. The V end lost 6 bases, the J end lost 7 bases, and 9 bases lay between the germline ends. The chain's CDR3 is CASSPTVEAFF. In nucleotides, the CDR3 is TGTGCCAGCAGCCCGACAGTTGAAGCTTTCTTT.

The gene calls are TRBV28 and TRBJ2-5; 7 nucleotides line up with TRBD2. This CDR3 is 16 amino acids long. The germline CDR1 and CDR2 sequences are MDHEN and SYDVKM. V was pared by 2 bases and J by 2 bases, with 8 bases of the junction left unmatched. CDR3 nucleotides: TGTGCCAGCAGTTTAGGGGTAATAGCGGGTCAAGAGACCCAGTACTTC. Translation: CASSLGVIAGQETQYF.

This sequence joins TRBV7-9 and TRBJ1-5, with D possibly matching TRBD1 (6 bases). Germline V gene data show CDR1 as SEHNR and CDR2 as FQNEAQ (reference sequence). This CDR3 has 13 amino acids. V was clipped by 2 bases and J by 5 bases, with 7 bases between them. CDR3 sequence: CASSLNRDQPQHF. CDR3 nucleotides: TGTGCCAGCAGCTTAAACAGGGATCAGCCCCAGCATTTT.

The chain uses TRBV6-1 and TRBJ2-1, with TRBD2 matching over 11 bases. Germline V gene lookup returns CDR1 MNHNS and CDR2 SASEGT. The ends lost 4 bases at V and 6 bases at J; junction bases unmatched: 8. The CDR3 covers 16 residues. The CDR3 sequence is CASSAYSGGAPNEQFF. The CDR3 region has the DNA TGTGCCAGCAGTGCCTATAGCGGGGGGGCCCCCAATGAGCAGTTCTTC.

The V gene is TRBV18, the J gene TRBJ1-3; possibly TRBD1 for D (6 bases). The V gene's germline CDR1 is KGHSH and CDR2 LQKENI. This CDR3 has 14 amino acids. V gave up 2 bases and J gave up 4 bases, with 9 bases separating them. Here the CDR3 DNA reads TGTGCCAGCTCACCATCACAGGGAGGAAACACCATATATTTT. It codes for CASSPSQGGNTIYF.

V and J are TRBV9 and TRBJ1-2; unclear D gene. This CDR3 region has 16 residues. CDR1 is SGDLS, CDR2 YYNGEE, per germline. The V and J ends lost 4 bases and 0 bases respectively, with 16 bases between them. The CDR3 DNA follows: TGTGCCAGCAGCCTCCGAGGGTACGGAGCTAACTATGGCTACACCTTC. It specifies CASSLRGYGANYGYTF. The full variable domain, in which reference TRBV9 and TRBJ1-2 provide the parts outside the CDR3, is DSGVTQTPKHLITATGQRVTLRCSPRSGDLSVYWYQQSLDQGLQFLIQYYNGEERAKGNILERFSAQQFPDLHSELNLSSLELGDSALYFCASSLRGYGANYGYTFGSGTRLTVV.

This clone was observed a single time. The V gene is TRBV6-5, the J gene TRBJ2-2; 7 bases fit TRBD2. V lost 0 bases and J lost 8; bases outside the gene matches: 3. The length of the CDR3 is 14 residues. The V gene's germline CDR1 is MNHEY and CDR2 SVGAGI. CDR3 amino acids: CASSYSRREGELFF. CDR3 in DNA: TGTGCCAGCAGTTACTCGCGGCGGGAGGGGGAGCTGTTTTTT.

The V call is TRBV5-1, the J call TRBJ2-1; 9 bases fit TRBD2. Trimming at V came to 8 bases and at J to 3 bases, leaving 12 bases not matched to a gene. The germline V gene has CDR1 SGHRS and CDR2 YFSETQ. The CDR3 is made up of 16 amino acids. The DNA of the CDR3 is TGCGCCAGTACGGGATCAGCGGGGGGTCGCTACAATGAGCAGTTCTTC. This gives the protein CASTGSAGGRYNEQFF.